Below are 17 T cell receptor beta chains sequenced from a single sample in a study of technical replicates of blood from several donors (dated by TCRdb to about 2017). Receptor libraries were prepared by the immunoSEQ multiplex PCR assay. TCRdb retrieved this table from immuneACCESS and kept in-frame rearrangements only. Not all clones are present; in checked studies, unresolved V genes account for under half, and no reason is known for the remainder. The sample table lists under 35,000 clones, around 94% of them with a count of one. Roughly 4% of the sample lies in the top ten. The sample consisted of PBMCs. These receptor sequences come from a human donor in good health. Some clones in this sample may be carry-over from other donors' samples.

CDR3 protein: CAISDSDRGASSYGYTF. CDR3 nucleotides: TGTGCCATCAGTGACTCGGACAGGGGGGCTTCTAGCTATGGCTACACCTTC. The chain employs TRBV10-3 and TRBJ1-2, with 10 bases matching TRBD1. Unmatched junction bases numbered 11, after V lost 3 bases and J lost 4 bases. Germline CDR1 and CDR2: ENHRY and SYGVKD. The CDR3 has 17 amino acids.

This clone has just a few counts. CDR3 bases: TGCGCCAGCAGCCAAGACCGGGGGTTTTCTGGAAACACCATATATTTT. Its translation is CASSQDRGFSGNTIYF. V and J are TRBV4-3 and TRBJ1-3; possibly TRBD1 for D (5 bases). The CDR3 length is 16 residues. V was cut by 0 bases and J by 1 base, with 10 bases left in between. Germline assignment: CDR1 LGHNA and CDR2 YSLEER.

CDR3 nucleotide sequence: TGTGCCAGCAGTTTATTGGGACAGGGGGCCCAAGAGACCCAGTACTTC. Protein product: CASSLLGQGAQETQYF. The rearrangement uses TRBV28 and TRBJ2-5; TRBD1 matches at 12 bases. The germline V gene has CDR1 MDHEN and CDR2 SYDVKM. The J segment lost 1 base and the V segment lost 1 base, leaving 1 base of the junction unmatched. This CDR3 region has 16 residues.

V is TRBV4-3 and J is TRBJ2-5; TRBD2 matches 7 bases. Germline V gene data show CDR1 as LGHNA and CDR2 as YSLEER. The V and J ends lost 4 bases and 6 bases, in that order; junction bases with no gene match: 11. The CDR3 extends over 15 amino acids. CDR3 bases: TGCGCCAGCAGCCCGGAGGTAGCGGGCGACCAGACCCAGTACTTC. Protein: CASSPEVAGDQTQYF.

This sequence joins TRBV6-6 and TRBJ1-5; 7 nucleotides align to TRBD1. Germline V gene data show CDR1 as MNHNY and CDR2 as SVGAGI (reference sequence). Trimming at V came to 8 bases and at J to 0 bases, leaving 7 bases not matched to a gene. The CDR3 is 15 residues long. CDR3 nucleotides: TGTGCCAGCTCCCACGGGACAGCTAGCAATCAGCCCCAGCATTTT. Translating gives CASSHGTASNQPQHF.

The chain uses TRBV18 and TRBJ1-1; TRBD1 might be the D (6 bases). V was shortened by 6 bases and J by 0 bases, with 14 bases between the two germline ends. Germline CDR1 is KGHSH and CDR2 is LQKENI. This CDR3 has 15 amino acids. In nucleotides, the CDR3 is TGTGCCAGCTCTCCCGTAGGGGGTATGAACACTGAAGCTTTCTTT. Translated, it gives CASSPVGGMNTEAFF.

V and J are TRBV7-9 and TRBJ1-2, with 10 positions matching TRBD1. J lost 6 bases, V lost 5 bases, and 9 bases had no gene match. In germline, CDR1 is SEHNR, CDR2 FQNEAQ (reference sequence). The CDR3 extends over 15 amino acids. CDR3 sequence (DNA): TGTGCCAGCAGCCTAAAGACAGGGGGCTTTGATGGCTACACCTTC. This gives the protein CASSLKTGGFDGYTF.

The rearrangement links TRBV2 to TRBJ2-7, with 8 bases that match TRBD2. Trimming cost V 6 bases and J 8 bases; bases outside gene matches: 12. Germline V gene lookup returns CDR1 SNHLY and CDR2 FYNNEI. The CDR3 totals 14 residues. CDR3 nucleotides: TGTGCCAGCAGGACCGGGACTAGAATTGTAAAGCAGTACTTC. Protein sequence: CASRTGTRIVKQYF.

CDR3 bases: TGTGCCACCGGACTAGCGGGAGGATACAATGAGCAGTTCTTC. As protein: CATGLAGGYNEQFF. This rearrangement joins TRBV6-5 to TRBJ2-1; TRBD2 agrees at 14 bases. Per the germline V gene, CDR1 is MNHEY and CDR2 is SVGAGI. Trimming took 10 bases from V and 4 from J; bases not matched to a gene: 3. CDR3 length: 14 residues.

This clone was observed a few times. The chain is built from TRBV7-9 and TRBJ1-1, with D perhaps matching TRBD1 (5 bases). Germline loops: CDR1 SEHNR, CDR2 FQNEAQ (reference sequence). V dropped 6 bases and J dropped 10 bases, with 24 bases sitting between them. This CDR3 is 15 amino acids long. The CDR3 coding sequence is TGTGCCAGCAGGAAAGGCGGGACCGACTCCATGGGAGCTTTCTTT. It yields the protein CASRKGGTDSMGAFF.

This sequence joins TRBV4-3 and TRBJ1-4; unclear D gene. The germline V gene has CDR1 LGHNA and CDR2 YSLEER. The V end was cut by 1 base, the J end by 2 bases, with 11 bases between. CDR3 length: 16 residues. CDR3 region: CASSQGPEATNEKLFF. CDR3 in DNA: TGCGCCAGCAGCCAAGGACCTGAGGCGACTAATGAAAAACTGTTTTTT.

The chain links TRBV5-4 to TRBJ1-4, with 9 bases lining up with TRBD1. This CDR3 contains 15 residues. CDR1 is SGHNT, CDR2 YYREEE, per germline (reference sequence). Trimming removed 4 bases from V and 8 bases from J; junction bases left unmatched: 9. CDR3: CASSARTGEGEKLFF. The CDR3 DNA is TGTGCCAGCAGCGCCAGGACAGGGGAAGGAGAAAAACTGTTTTTT.

The CDR3 here is CASSYASGYYTGELFF. The CDR3 DNA follows: TGTGCCAGCAGTTACGCTAGCGGGTATTACACCGGGGAGCTGTTTTTT. The chain recombines TRBV6-5 with TRBJ2-2, with 8 bases that match TRBD2. CDR1 and CDR2 (germline): MNHEY, SVGAGI. V was pared by 2 bases and J by 3 bases, with 5 bases of the junction left unmatched. This CDR3 is 16 amino acids long.

This clone appeared once. The chain joins TRBV6-5 to TRBJ2-7; 10 bases map to TRBD2. After removal of 5 bases from V and 3 bases from J, the junction contained 4 bases not matched to a gene. The CDR3 is 14 amino acids. CDR1 and CDR2 from the germline V gene are MNHEY and SVGAGI. The CDR3 DNA follows: TGTGCCAGCAGTGCTAGCGGGAGAAACTACGAGCAGTACTTC. Translation: CASSASGRNYEQYF.

This clone showed up just once. V is TRBV7-9 and J is TRBJ2-7, with TRBD2 identical over 14 bases. The CDR3 is 16 residues long. J was trimmed by 3 bases and V by 7 bases; bases with no gene match: 8. CDR1 is SEHNR and CDR2 is FQNEAQ in the germline V gene (reference sequence). CDR3 sequence (DNA): TGTGCCAGCACCCTAGGACTAGCGGGAGGACGCTACGAGCAGTACTTC. The encoded protein is CASTLGLAGGRYEQYF. Combining the CDR3 with reference TRBV7-9 and TRBJ2-7 gives the whole variable domain DTGVSQNPRHKITKRGQNVTFRCDPISEHNRLYWYRQTLGQGPEFLTYFQNEAQLEKSRLLSDRFSAERPKGSFSTLEIQRTEQGDSAMYLCASTLGLAGGRYEQYFGPGTRLTVT.

The rearrangement uses TRBV11-3 and TRBJ2-1; the match to TRBD2 covers 8 bases. The germline gives CDR1 SGHNT, CDR2 YENEEA. Germline trimming cut 5 bases from V and 8 bases from J; bases unmatched to any gene: 11. This CDR3 region has 15 residues. CDR3 loop: CASSLVSGGGDEQFF. The CDR3 DNA follows: TGTGCCAGCAGCCTAGTAAGCGGGGGAGGCGATGAGCAGTTCTTC. Drawing the rest from reference TRBV11-3 and TRBJ2-1, the complete variable domain is EAGVVQSPRYKIIEKKQPVAFWCNPISGHNTLYWYLQNLGQGPELLIRYENEEAVDDSQLPKDRFSAERLKGVDSTLKIQPAELGDSAVYLCASSLVSGGGDEQFFGPGTRLTVL.

The chain has TRBV2 and TRBJ2-7; D might be TRBD2 (5 bases). This CDR3 comprises 15 residues. Looked up from germline, CDR1 is SNHLY and CDR2 is FYNNEI. V lost 6 bases to trimming and J lost 7 bases, with 22 bases between them. The DNA for the CDR3 is TGTGCCAGCAGCCCCTACCTAGCCGGGTCGTCGGAGCAGTACTTC. Its translation: CASSPYLAGSSEQYF.